Presented here are 3 T cell receptor beta chains from one specimen sequenced in a study of cytomegalovirus exposure and HLA in healthy donors. Use of 60 Vbeta and 13 Jbeta primers characterized the PCR. Method: immunoSEQ multiplex PCR; TCRdb's copy keeps in-frame clones and lacks some. The table includes 250,000 to 350,000 clones, 70% to 90% detected once. The sample comprised PBMCs. The receptors stem from a man aged 35 to 55 in good health and CMV-seropositive.

The V gene is TRBV5-1, the J gene TRBJ2-3; no firm D call. The CDR3 is made up of 15 amino acids. V dropped 0 bases and J dropped 2 bases, with 10 bases sitting between them. Germline-derived CDR1 and CDR2 are SGHRS and YFSETQ. DNA of the CDR3: TGCGCCAGCAGCTTGGGGGCAGCAGACACAGATACGCAGTATTTT. Protein: CASSLGAADTDTQYF. Full variable domain (outside the CDR3, taken from reference TRBV5-1 and TRBJ2-3): KAGVTQTPRYLIKTRGQQVTLSCSPISGHRSVSWYQQTPGQGLQFLFEYFSETQRNKGNFPGRFSGRQFSNSRSEMNVSTLELGDSALYLCASSLGAADTDTQYFGPGTRLTVL.

The gene calls are TRBV6-5 and TRBJ2-2; D remains unclear. V was trimmed by 2 bases and J by 5 bases, leaving 6 bases between them. The CDR3 consists of 13 residues. The germline gives CDR1 MNHEY, CDR2 SVGAGI. The CDR3 loop reads CASSYVPTGELFF. CDR3 bases: TGTGCCAGCAGTTACGTCCCGACCGGGGAGCTGTTTTTT.

This clone came up once. V gene TRBV6-5 combines with J gene TRBJ2-7; 14 nucleotides match TRBD2. Germline values: CDR1 MNHEY, CDR2 SVGAGI. The trim removed 4 bases at V and 6 bases at J, leaving 2 bases unmatched. The CDR3 length is 14 residues. CDR3 sequence reads: CASSSGLAGGEQYF. DNA of the CDR3: TGTGCCAGCAGTTCTGGACTAGCGGGAGGCGAGCAGTACTTC.